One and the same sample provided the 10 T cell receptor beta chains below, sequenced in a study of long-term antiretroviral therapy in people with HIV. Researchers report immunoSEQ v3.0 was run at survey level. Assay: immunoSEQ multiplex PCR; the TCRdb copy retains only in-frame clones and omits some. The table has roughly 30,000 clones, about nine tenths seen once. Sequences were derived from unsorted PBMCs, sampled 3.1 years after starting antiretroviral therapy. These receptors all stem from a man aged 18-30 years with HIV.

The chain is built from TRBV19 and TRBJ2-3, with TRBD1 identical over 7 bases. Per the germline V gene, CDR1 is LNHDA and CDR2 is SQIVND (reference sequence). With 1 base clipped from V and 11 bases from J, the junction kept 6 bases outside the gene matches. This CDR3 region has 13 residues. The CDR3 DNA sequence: TGTGCCAGTAGTATAGTCGACAGGGAAGAGCAGTATTTT. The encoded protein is CASSIVDREEQYF.

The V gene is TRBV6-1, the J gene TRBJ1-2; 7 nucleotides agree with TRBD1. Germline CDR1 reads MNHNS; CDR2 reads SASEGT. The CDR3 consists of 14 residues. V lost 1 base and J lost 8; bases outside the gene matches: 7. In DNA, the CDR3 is TGTGCCAGCAGTGAAGGTAGGAGGGGGCGCGGCTACACCTTC. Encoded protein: CASSEGRRGRGYTF.

The CDR3 region is CASSLAGVGNSPLHF. The CDR3 coding sequence is TGTGCCAGCAGCTTAGCAGGCGTCGGAAATTCACCCCTCCACTTT. V usage is TRBV7-9 and J usage is TRBJ1-6; unclear D gene. This CDR3 contains 15 residues. The ends were cut back, 0 bases at V and 7 bases at J, with 10 bases in the middle. Per germline, CDR1 SEHNR and CDR2 FQNEAQ (reference sequence).

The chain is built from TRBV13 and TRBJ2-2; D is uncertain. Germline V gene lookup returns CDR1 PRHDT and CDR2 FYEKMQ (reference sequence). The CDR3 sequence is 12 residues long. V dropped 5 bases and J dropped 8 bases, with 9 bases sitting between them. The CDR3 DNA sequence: TGTGCCAGCAGCGAGGACGGTGGGGAGCTGTTTTTT. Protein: CASSEDGGELFF. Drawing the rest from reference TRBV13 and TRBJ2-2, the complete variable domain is AAGVIQSPRHLIKEKRETATLKCYPIPRHDTVYWYQQGPGQDPQFLISFYEKMQSDKGSIPDRFSAQQFSDYHSELNMSSLELGDSALYFCASSEDGGELFFGEGSRLTVL.

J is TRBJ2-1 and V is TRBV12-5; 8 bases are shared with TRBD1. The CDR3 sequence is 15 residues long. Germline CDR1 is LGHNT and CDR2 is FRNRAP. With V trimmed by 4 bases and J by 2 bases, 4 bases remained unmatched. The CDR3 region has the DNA TGTGCTAGTGGTTCCGGGACAGGAACCTACAATGAGCAGTTCTTC. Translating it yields CASGSGTGTYNEQFF.

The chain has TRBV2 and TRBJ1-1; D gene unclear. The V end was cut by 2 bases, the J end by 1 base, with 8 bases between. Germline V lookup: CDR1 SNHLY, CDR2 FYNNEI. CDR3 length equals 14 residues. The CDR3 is CASSENRQNTEAFF. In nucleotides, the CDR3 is TGTGCCAGCAGTGAAAATCGTCAGAACACTGAAGCTTTCTTT. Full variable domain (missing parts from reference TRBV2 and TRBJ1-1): EPEVTQTPSHQVTQMGQEVILRCVPISNHLYFYWYRQILGQKVEFLVSFYNNEISEKSEIFDDQFSVERPDGSNFTLKIRSTKLEDSAMYFCASSENRQNTEAFFGQGTRLTVV.

In nucleotides, the CDR3 is TGTGCCAGCAGCCAAGATTCGGGCCGACAGGACCTAAGTAGCAATCAGCCCCAGCATTTT. Encoded protein: CASSQDSGRQDLSSNQPQHF. J is TRBJ1-5 and V is TRBV4-2; D possibly corresponds to TRBD1 (6 bases). The germline V gene has CDR1 LGHNA and CDR2 YNFKEQ. V shed 0 bases and J shed 0 bases, with 21 bases lying between them. The CDR3 contains 20 residues.

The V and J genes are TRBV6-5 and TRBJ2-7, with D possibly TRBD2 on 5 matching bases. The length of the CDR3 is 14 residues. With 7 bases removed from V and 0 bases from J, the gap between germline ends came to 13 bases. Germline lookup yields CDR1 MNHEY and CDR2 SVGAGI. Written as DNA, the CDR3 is TGTGCCAGCAAGCGGACTCTGAGCTCCTACGAGCAGTACTTC. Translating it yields CASKRTLSSYEQYF.

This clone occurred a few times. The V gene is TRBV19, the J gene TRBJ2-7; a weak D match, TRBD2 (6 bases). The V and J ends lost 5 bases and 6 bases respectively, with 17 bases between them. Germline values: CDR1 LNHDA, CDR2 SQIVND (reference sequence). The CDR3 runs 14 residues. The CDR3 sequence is CASSQHRGAGEQYF. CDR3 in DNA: TGTGCCAGTAGTCAACATCGCGGGGCAGGCGAGCAGTACTTC.

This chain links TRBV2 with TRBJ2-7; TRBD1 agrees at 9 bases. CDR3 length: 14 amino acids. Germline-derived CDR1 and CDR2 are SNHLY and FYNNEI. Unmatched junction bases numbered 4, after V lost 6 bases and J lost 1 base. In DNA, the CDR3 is TGTGCCAGCAGACGACAGGGGGGTTCCTACGAGCAGTACTTC. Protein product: CASRRQGGSYEQYF.